This T cell receptor beta chain was captured in a study of blood T cell repertoires in COVID-19. The CDR3 contains 16 residues. Trimming left V 0 bases short and J 0 bases short, with 11 bases between. Germline V gives CDR1 SGHNT, CDR2 YYREEE (reference sequence). Sequencing used immunoSEQ multiplex PCR; TCRdb keeps in-frame clones, though not all of them. The table lists about 440,000 clones, about nine tenths of them singletons. Sequencing was carried out using peripheral blood. The origin of this receptor is a woman between 45 and 60 years old with COVID-19, enrolled during active disease. This chain uses TRBV5-4 with TRBJ2-3; tentative D call: TRBD1 (5 bases). The DNA for the CDR3 is TGTGCCAGCAGCTTGGGACAGATTAGGAGCACAGATACGCAGTATTTT. Translating it yields CASSLGQIRSTDTQYF.